These 4 T cell receptor beta chains were sequenced from one sample in a study of blood T cell repertoires in COVID-19. Repertoires were generated with immunoSEQ multiplex PCR, while TCRdb's copy carries only in-frame clones and drops some. The table has 85,000 to 100,000 clones, about nine tenths seen once; the top ten hold 1.5% to 2%. Sequenced sample: peripheral blood. The receptors were sampled from a man aged 55 to 70 with acute or convalescent COVID-19.

The CDR3 spells CASSLFSGNTGELFF. CDR3 DNA sequence: TGTGCCAGCAGCTTATTCTCGGGGAACACCGGGGAGCTGTTTTTT. The chain uses TRBV5-4 and TRBJ2-2; D is uncertain. The CDR3 loop spans 15 amino acids. The V and J ends lost 2 bases and 1 base respectively, with 9 bases between them. CDR1 and CDR2 (germline): SGHNT, YYREEE (reference sequence).

Remarks on this clone: Other DNA sequences of this sample code for an identical CDR3. This chain uses TRBV5-1 with TRBJ1-4; a possible D gene is TRBD1 (5 bases). The germline CDR1 and CDR2 sequences are SGHRS and YFSETQ. CDR3 length: 15 amino acids. Trimming stripped 0 bases from V and 0 bases from J, with 6 bases between. The DNA for the CDR3 is TGCGCCAGCAGCTTGGAAGGGGCAACTAATGAAAAACTGTTTTTT. It encodes CASSLEGATNEKLFF.

V is TRBV7-2 and J is TRBJ2-7, with unresolved D. The CDR3 length is 11 residues. V lost 5 bases and J lost 1, with 3 bases in between. Germline V gene lookup returns CDR1 SGHTA and CDR2 FQGNSA. Here the CDR3 reads CASSLSYEQYF. As DNA, the CDR3 is TGTGCCAGCAGCCTTTCCTACGAGCAGTACTTC.

This chain links TRBV9 with TRBJ1-5, with a possible D match to TRBD1 (6 bases). The germline CDR1 and CDR2 sequences are SGDLS and YYNGEE. The CDR3 is made up of 16 amino acids. Trimming cost V 4 bases and J 5 bases, with 19 bases left between them. The CDR3 loop is CASSWVRGTRDQPQHF. The CDR3 region has the DNA TGTGCCAGCAGCTGGGTCAGGGGTACAAGGGATCAGCCCCAGCATTTT.